The rows below give T cell receptor beta chains drawn from one sample of a study of T cell responses to AZD1222 COVID-19 vaccine. Libraries were prepared by immunoSEQ multiplex PCR; TCRdb keeps only in-frame clonotypes and omits some of them. Among about 140,000 clones listed, around 88% were seen once. The sequenced sample was peripheral blood, obtained on day 0 of AZD1222 vaccination. Receptors were obtained from an adult in good health. The CDR3 runs from the conserved cysteine through the conserved F or W.

v_gene: TRBV3-1/TRBV3-2; CDR3aa: CASSSYSREGTDTQYF
v_gene: TRBV5-4; CDR3aa: CASSLSGFLNTEAFF
v_gene: TRBV30; CDR3aa: CAWRVRGQGYTEAFF
v_gene: TRBV5-1; CDR3aa: CASSQYSNQPQHF
v_gene: TRBV11-2; CDR3aa: CASSFGTLGGETQYF
v_gene: TRBV11-2; CDR3aa: CASSLDRQTNEKLFF
v_gene: TRBV2; CDR3aa: CASSPGPGNTEAFF
v_gene: TRBV7-2; CDR3aa: CASSGAGGKNIQYF
v_gene: TRBV5-5; CDR3aa: CASSPLNRDRVISYEQYF
v_gene: TRBV7-7; CDR3aa: CASSPSPGTRSDEQFF
v_gene: TRBV4-2; CDR3aa: CASSQAGGRGNGYTF
v_gene: TRBV19; CDR3aa: CASSGGELNTEAFF
v_gene: TRBV18; CDR3aa: CASSLDGQGSFLNEKLFF
v_gene: TRBV19; CDR3aa: CASTDSYGYTF
v_gene: TRBV14; CDR3aa: CASSPPDWSYEQYF
v_gene: TRBV3-1/TRBV3-2; CDR3aa: CASSPQVLAGDEQYF
v_gene: TRBV6-4; CDR3aa: CASSEQTGGTGANVLTF
v_gene: TRBV7-9; CDR3aa: CASTSGTRAYEQYF
v_gene: TRBV19; CDR3aa: CASSISASGSNTYNEQFF
v_gene: TRBV5-1; CDR3aa: CASSSDRGVSSGANVLTF
v_gene: TRBV6-5; CDR3aa: CASSYFGGGNTEAFF
v_gene: TRBV30; CDR3aa: CAWSGDLRPGAF
v_gene: TRBV27; CDR3aa: CASSTYTDDYEQYF
v_gene: TRBV7-8; CDR3aa: CASSLRNNEQFF
v_gene: TRBV6-2/TRBV6-3; CDR3aa: CASSYFKPLNYGYTF
v_gene: TRBV20-1; CDR3aa: CSASVRGQDGYTF
v_gene: TRBV12-3/TRBV12-4; CDR3aa: CASRQGWDTEAFF
v_gene: TRBV19; CDR3aa: CASSNIQLTEAFF
v_gene: TRBV5-1; CDR3aa: CASSLTTTNEKLFF
v_gene: TRBV5-1; CDR3aa: CASSFSGYGYTF
v_gene: TRBV19; CDR3aa: CASSIPGQFPPEAFF
v_gene: TRBV29-1; CDR3aa: CSVSGQSSYEQYF
v_gene: TRBV4-3; CDR3aa: CASSRGLVGEKLFF
v_gene: TRBV10-1; CDR3aa: CASRTRDITNQPQHF
v_gene: TRBV11-3; CDR3aa: CASSPRSDTEAFF
v_gene: TRBV7-2; CDR3aa: CASSKAGTAYTGELFF
v_gene: TRBV6-5; CDR3aa: CASKAAAGNNQPQHF
v_gene: TRBV5-4; CDR3aa: CASSLDPNLADTQYF
v_gene: TRBV4-1; CDR3aa: CASSQPSGYPGQNYGYTF
v_gene: TRBV7-2; CDR3aa: CASSSRTGGVQETQYF
v_gene: TRBV30; CDR3aa: CAWSVERSDGYTF
v_gene: TRBV5-6; CDR3aa: CASSLGSYTEAFF
v_gene: TRBV27; CDR3aa: CASSLLGLAGVRGRDNEQFF